This T cell receptor beta chain was sequenced for a study of response to subunit inactivated influenza vaccine. This clonotype turned up a few times. Antigen unknown. Study findings and constraints: Researchers suggested that each seasonal influenza vaccination recruits few new T cells.

This CDR3 contains 15 residues. With V trimmed by 6 bases and J by 3 bases, 8 bases remained unmatched. Germline lookup yields CDR1 MNHEY and CDR2 SVGEGT. TCRdb reprocessed the RT-PCR reads via MiXCR and lists one record per CDR3 protein. This table holds more than 450,000 distinct CDR3 sequences, around 11% found once. These data also formed part of another study, on T cells expressing NK-cell markers. That report adds: The cDNA for TCR beta came from 5'RACE template switching with UMIs.

The V gene is TRBV6-2 or TRBV6-3, the J gene TRBJ2-7; 10 bases fit TRBD2. The sequenced sample was PBMCs from blood, obtained on the day of vaccination. The TCR was taken from a man aged 45-65 years who received an inactivated influenza vaccine. CDR3 protein: CASRQSGRANYEQYF. As DNA, the CDR3 is TGTGCCAGCAGGCAGAGCGGGAGGGCCAACTACGAGCAGTACTTC.